What follows is one T cell receptor (beta chain) and its context. Its antigen is unknown. V trimming: 6 bases; J trimming: 8 bases; junction bases outside the gene matches: 14. Germline assignment: CDR1 SEHNR and CDR2 FQNEAQ (reference sequence). CDR3 length equals 16 residues. This sample was included in a study of T cell repertoires in cytomegalovirus infection. Study background: The authors used CMV epitopes that were HLA-C-restricted (recently identified) and HLA-B-restricted (well studied). Whole-study findings and limits: What dominated the ex vivo response were HLA-C-restricted CMV-specific TCR beta clonotypes.

In TCRdb, the reads were re-called with MiXCR into one record per CDR3 protein. The table shows 100,000 to 150,000 distinct CDR3 sequences, with more than 30% occurring only once. The sequence was collected from a human donor in good health (CMV status not recorded). Some clones in this sample may be carry-over from other donors' samples. The starting material was CD8+ T cells from cultured PBMCs, obtained from culture after CMV antigen stimulation. The chain is built from TRBV7-9 and TRBJ2-1; TRBD2 matches at 9 bases. The CDR3 nucleotides are TGTGCCAGCAGTCCGGGCCGGGGACTAGCTGCTCATGAGCAGTTCTTC. Its protein product is CASSPGRGLAAHEQFF.